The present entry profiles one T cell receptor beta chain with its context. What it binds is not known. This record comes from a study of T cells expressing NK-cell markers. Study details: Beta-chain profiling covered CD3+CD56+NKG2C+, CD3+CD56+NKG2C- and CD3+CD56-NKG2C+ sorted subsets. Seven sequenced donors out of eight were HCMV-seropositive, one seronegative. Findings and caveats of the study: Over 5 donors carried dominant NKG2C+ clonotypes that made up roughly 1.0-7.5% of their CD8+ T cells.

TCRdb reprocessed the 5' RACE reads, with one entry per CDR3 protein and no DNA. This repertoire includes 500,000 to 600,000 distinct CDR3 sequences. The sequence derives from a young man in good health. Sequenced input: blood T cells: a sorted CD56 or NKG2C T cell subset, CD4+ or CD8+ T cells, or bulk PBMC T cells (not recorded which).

Here the CDR3 reads CASSLGPGTVHSPLHF. The chain links TRBV5-1 to TRBJ1-6; TCRdb's D gene call, TRBD1, goes unchecked for lack of DNA. Germline CDR1 and CDR2: SGHRS and YFSETQ. The CDR3 is made up of 16 amino acids.